What follows are 5 T cell receptor beta chains derived from one specimen sequenced in a study of blood T cell repertoires in COVID-19. Generated by immunoSEQ multiplex PCR, the TCRdb table keeps only in-frame clones and is missing some. The table lists more than 85,000 clones, roughly 84% of them singletons. Source material: peripheral blood. Receptor source: a woman older than 75 with active or convalescent COVID-19.

The chain combines TRBV6-1 with TRBJ2-3; 12 nucleotides match TRBD1. The CDR3 sequence is 17 residues long. Germline V gene data show CDR1 as MNHNS and CDR2 as SASEGT. V dropped 0 bases and J dropped 5; count of bases not matched to a gene: 6. CDR3 residues: CASSEAKGQGAGDTQYF. DNA of the CDR3: TGTGCCAGCAGTGAAGCGAAGGGACAGGGGGCTGGAGATACGCAGTATTTT.

The genes are TRBV19 and TRBJ2-5; no definite D call. Per the germline V gene, CDR1 is LNHDA and CDR2 is SQIVND (reference sequence). The length of the CDR3 is 13 residues. Trimming removed 5 bases from V and 2 bases from J, with 9 bases in between. The CDR3 nucleotides read TGTGCCAGTAGTGAACCAGAACAAGAGACCCAGTACTTC. It translates to CASSEPEQETQYF.

The chain's CDR3 is CASSQVRGLAYEQYF. CDR3 nucleotides: TGTGCCAGCAGCCAAGTCAGGGGTCTGGCCTACGAGCAGTACTTC. The chain uses TRBV3-1 (or the pseudogene TRBV3-2) and TRBJ2-7; perhaps TRBD1 as D (6 bases). Germline V gene data show CDR1 as LGHDT and CDR2 as YNNKEL (reference sequence). The V end was cut by 1 base, the J end by 2 bases, with 12 bases between. This CDR3 has 15 amino acids.

In its sample, this clone was seen a few times. The V call is TRBV9, the J call TRBJ2-1, with D possibly matching TRBD2 (6 bases). The V and J ends lost 1 base and 7 bases respectively, with 21 bases between them. The CDR3 sequence is 17 residues long. Germline CDR1 SGDLS, CDR2 YYNGEE. CDR3 sequence: CASSVSLQSSGWNEQFF. The CDR3 DNA reads as TGTGCCAGCAGCGTAAGCCTCCAGAGTAGCGGCTGGAATGAGCAGTTCTTC. Filled out from reference TRBV9 and TRBJ2-1, the complete variable domain reads DSGVTQTPKHLITATGQRVTLRCSPRSGDLSVYWYQQSLDQGLQFLIQYYNGEERAKGNILERFSAQQFPDLHSELNLSSLELGDSALYFCASSVSLQSSGWNEQFFGPGTRLTVL.

The chain employs TRBV5-4 and TRBJ2-7, with 10 bases aligning to TRBD2. The CDR3 spans 12 residues. V lost 4 bases to trimming and J lost 6 bases; unmatched junction nucleotides: 1. Per germline, CDR1 SGHNT and CDR2 YYREEE (reference sequence). In DNA, the CDR3 is TGTGCCAGCAGCATAGCGGGAGGCGAGCAGTACTTC. This sequence encodes CASSIAGGEQYF. Filled out from reference TRBV5-4 and TRBJ2-7, the complete variable domain reads ETGVTQSPTHLIKTRGQQVTLRCSSQSGHNTVSWYQQALGQGPQFIFQYYREEENGRGNFPPRFSGLQFPNYSSELNVNALELDDSALYLCASSIAGGEQYFGPGTRLTVT.